This T cell receptor (beta chain) came from a study of shared clonotypes between healthy human individuals. The CDR3 has 15 residues. The J segment lost 4 bases and the V segment lost 6 bases, leaving 3 bases of the junction unmatched. Germline lookup yields CDR1 MNHNS and CDR2 SASEGT. All donors were healthy HIV-negative adults lacking recent acute infections or vaccinations. Genomic DNA from unsorted samples was obtained from 70 million to 90 million PBMCs (per sample). Study-level points and caveats: Blood alone was sampled, and tissue repertoires likely differ.

Unsorted PBMC contributed 250 to 300 ng DNA, about 30,000 T cell genomes, to each replicate PCR. The method was immunoSEQ multiplex PCR; TCRdb's version includes in-frame clones alone and lacks a portion of them. The sample shows hundreds of thousands of clones, around 79% of them seen only once. As to this clone: Its antigen remains unidentified.

Material: PBMCs. The sequence was collected from a woman aged 40 to 49 in good health. Some clones in this sample may be carry-over from other donors' samples. The chain combines TRBV6-1 with TRBJ2-2; 12 nucleotides agree with TRBD1. Written as DNA, the CDR3 is TGTGCCAGCAGGGGACAGGGGGCGAGCACCGGGGAGCTGTTTTTT. Translated, it gives CASRGQGASTGELFF.